This TCR beta chain was identified in a study of shared clonotypes between healthy human individuals. Study context: Three plates were used per donor for CD4 naive, three for CD4 memory, two for CD8 naive and one for CD8 memory.

This CDR3 is 13 amino acids long. The ends were cut back, 5 bases at V and 8 bases at J, with 12 bases in the middle. The V gene's germline CDR1 is SEHNR and CDR2 FQNEAQ (reference sequence). General study points: Generation of non-shared clonotypes was less probable than generation of clonotypes shared by all four donors.

Here immunoSEQ multiplex PCR was the method, and the copy in TCRdb shows in-frame clones only, minus some. The table lists fewer than 1.6 million clones, roughly 98.5% of them singletons. Division of CD4+ cells produced a CD45RA+ naive subset and a CD45RA-negative memory subset. In regard to this clone: No antigen is known for it.

The receptor was isolated from a man aged 25-45 years in good health. Sequenced sample: naive CD4+ T cells sorted from blood. Documented subset: CD45RA+ positively selected. This sequence joins TRBV7-9 and TRBJ1-4, with D perhaps TRBD1 (6 bases). CDR3 DNA sequence: TGTGCCAGCAGCCCGGGGGCCGTGGAAAAACTGTTTTTT. Protein sequence: CASSPGAVEKLFF.